One sample yielded the 21 T cell receptor delta chains listed below, sequenced in a study of γδ T cells in repeated Plasmodium falciparum infection. TCRdb fed the multiplex PCR reads into CATT to redo clone calling. The sample yields 50,000 to 60,000 delta-chain clones, about 2% seen once. Vgamma9/Vdelta2+ and Vdelta2-negative gammadelta T cells were flow-sorted from PBMC for bulk sequencing. Sequenced input: gamma-delta T cells from blood. The receptors derive from a pool of human donors (malaria-infected and uninfected, not separated).

A note on this clone: TCRdb records a much larger clone's protein for this DNA, with a difference at residue 20 that likely arises from a read error; the protein given is the translation of the DNA. The rearrangement uses TRDV1 and TRDJ1, with TRDD3 identical over 10 bases. No J segment appears in TCRdb, so it was assigned here by matching the sequence to germline. This CDR3 has 23 amino acids. From germline, CDR1 is TSWWSYY and CDR2 QGS. CDR3 sequence: CALGSPYSSAFHRGIRYTDRLIF. The CDR3 bases are TGTGCTCTTGGGTCTCCGTATAGTTCAGCCTTCCATAGGGGGATACGCTACACCGATAGACTCATCTTT.

To note about this clone: The TCRdb record carries a much larger clone's protein, which differs from this DNA's translation at residue 17; a read error is the likely cause, and the protein listed here is the DNA translation. The rearrangement uses TRDV3 and TRDJ1; D gene uncertain. The CDR3 contains 23 residues. Looked up from germline, CDR1 is TVYSNPD and CDR2 is GDNSRS (reference sequence). The CDR3 region is CARRELQPYPIPLKAPHTDKLIF. The CDR3 nucleotides are TGTGCCAGACGAGAACTGCAGCCTTACCCCATCCCCCTCAAAGCCCCGCACACCGATAAGCTCATCTTT. Supplemented by reference TRDV3 and TRDJ1, the full variable domain reads CDKVTQSSPDQTVASGSEVVLLCTYDTVYSNPDLFWYRIRPDYSFQFVFYGDNSRSEGADFTQGRFSVKHILTQKAFHLVISPVRTEDSATYYCARRELQPYPIPLKAPHTDKLIFGKGTRVTVEP.

This clone was seen repeatedly, ten times or more. The translation of this DNA and the TCRdb protein of a much larger clone differ at residue 5, probably owing to a read error; the protein shown here is translated from the DNA. The chain carries TRDV2 and TRDJ1, with 7 bases matching TRDD3. Here the J gene was assigned by germline matching of the DNA, as TCRdb has none. Germline V CDR1 and CDR2: GEAIGNYY, EKD. The CDR3 covers 17 residues. V was clipped by 2 bases and J by 2 bases; unmatched bases: 13. The CDR3 spells CACDIVGEAPRTDKLIF. The CDR3 bases are TGTGCCTGTGACATCGTGGGGGAGGCCCCGAGAACCGATAAACTCATCTTT.

This clone was recorded many times. The TCRdb protein, from a much larger clone, departs from this DNA's translation at residue 15, likely by read error; the protein shown derives from the DNA. The chain couples TRDV1 to TRDJ1, with 12 bases aligning to TRDD3. Germline V CDR1 and CDR2: TSWWSYY, QGS. The CDR3 spans 21 residues. V was clipped by 5 bases and J by 1 base; unmatched bases: 20. The CDR3 DNA follows: TGTGCTCTTGGGTCCTGCCTGCCGTACTGGGGGATACCACGTTGCACCGATAAACTCATCTTT. Amino acids: CALGSCLPYWGIPRCTDKLIF.

In regard to this clone: It differs at one base from a far larger clone, so likely a read error. The identical CDR3 is also encoded by other nucleotide sequences in the sample. The chain is built from TRDV1 and TRDJ1; 9 bases line up with TRDD3. The J gene comes from matching the DNA to germline here; TCRdb lacks it. Germline V lookup: CDR1 TSWWSYY, CDR2 QGS. V shed 5 bases and J 0 bases; nucleotides not matched to a gene: 34. The CDR3 spans 25 residues. The CDR3 region has the DNA TGTGCTCTTGGGCGTCGTAGGCCTTTCCTAATGTTGGTCACTGGGGGACCGCTGTACACCGATAAACTCATCTTT. Its protein product is CALGRRRPFLMLVTGGPLYTDKLIF.

This clone was detected a few times. This likely stems from a read error, as it lies one base from a far larger clone. It is unclear where the CDR3 begins or ends on the DNA, so no DNA is shown, and the CDR3 is as TCRdb lists it. The V gene is listed as TRDV2; no J gene was called; the DNA was not compared with TRDD3, the D call given in the table. Termini included, the CDR3 measures 13 amino acids. Germline assignment: CDR1 GEAIGNYY and CDR2 EKD. The CDR3 here is CACWGIGTDKLIF.

A word on this clone: TCRdb pairs this DNA with a much larger clone's protein that differs at residue 16, likely a read error; the protein shown was translated from the DNA. The gene calls are TRDV1 and TRDJ1; 7 nucleotides line up with TRDD2. The CDR3 totals 21 residues. CDR1 is TSWWSYY, CDR2 QGS, per germline. V dropped 1 base and J dropped 3; count of bases not matched to a gene: 23. The CDR3 sequence is CALGEPFLRGLLHPYPDKLIF. In DNA, the CDR3 is TGTGCTCTTGGGGAACCTTTCCTACGTGGTTTGCTGCACCCTTACCCCGATAAACTCATCTTT.

This clone has more than one count but fewer than ten. A far bigger clonotype differs at one base, so this is likely a read error. This same CDR3 is encoded by further DNA sequences in the sample. This chain uses TRDV2 with TRDJ1; D is perhaps TRDD3 (5 bases). TCRdb lists no J gene, so it was determined here by aligning the DNA to germline. CDR1 and CDR2 (germline): GEAIGNYY, EKD. The CDR3 is 15 amino acids. The V end was cut by 3 bases, the J end by 10 bases, with 23 bases between. The CDR3: CACDALTGGSGGLIF. In DNA form, the CDR3 reads TGTGCCTGTGACGCCCTTACTGGAGGCTCCGGGGGACTCATCTTT.

This clone was counted many times. A read error likely explains this, since a far larger clone differs by one base. Additional DNA sequences in this sample encode the identical CDR3. The rearrangement links TRAV38-2/DV8 to TRDJ1; 11 bases are shared with TRDD3. Germline CDR1 and CDR2: TSESDYY and QEAYKQQN. CDR3 length equals 19 residues. As DNA, the CDR3 is TGTGCTTATAGTCCCAGCGGTGAGGCGGTGGGGGATACGTCCGATAAGCTCATCTTT. It encodes CAYSPSGEAVGDTSDKLIF.

This clone occurred a few times. This likely came from a read error, as a far larger clone is one base away. Other DNA sequences in this specimen translate into the identical CDR3. The V gene is TRDV3, the J gene TRDJ1; tentative D call: TRDD3 (5 bases). In the absence of a J gene in TCRdb, the DNA was matched to germline to assign it here. V lost 3 bases and J 4 bases, leaving 27 bases between the germline ends. The CDR3 spans 17 residues. The germline gives CDR1 TVYSNPD, CDR2 GDNSRS (reference sequence). The CDR3 sequence: CAFNLGTYSTGRDKLIF. The CDR3 coding sequence is TGTGCCTTCAACCTAGGTACGTACAGTACTGGTCGCGATAAACTCATCTTT.

This clone was observed many times. The protein in TCRdb stems from a much larger clone and differs at residue 11 from this DNA's translation, likely a read error; here the protein is translated from the DNA. V usage is TRDV1 and J usage is TRDJ1, with D perhaps given as TRDD2 or TRDD3 (6 bases each). The ends were cut back, 11 bases at V and 7 bases at J, with 26 bases in the middle. CDR1 and CDR2 from the germline V gene are TSWWSYY and QGS. CDR3 size: 15 residues. CDR3 amino acids: CAFLLSTQGIVKLIF. In DNA form, the CDR3 reads TGTGCTTTCCTATTGTCTACTCAGGGGATCGTTAAACTCATCTTT.

This clone was picked up many times. A far more abundant clone sits one base away, making this likely a read error. Other DNA sequences in this specimen translate into the identical CDR3. This sequence joins TRDV1 and TRDJ1; 8 nucleotides agree with TRDD2. The J gene is not listed in TCRdb, so it was assigned here from a DNA match to germline. After removal of 5 bases from V and 8 bases from J, the junction contained 10 bases not matched to a gene. The CDR3 sequence is 14 residues long. Germline V gives CDR1 TSWWSYY, CDR2 QGS. The CDR3 spells CALGILPTEGKLIF. DNA of the CDR3: TGTGCTCTTGGGATTCTTCCTACAGAGGGCAAACTCATCTTT.

This clone was seen many times. V and J are TRDV1 and TRDJ1, with TRDD3 matching 11 bases. The J gene, left out of TCRdb, was set here by checking the DNA against germline. There are 22 residues in the CDR3. Germline-derived CDR1 and CDR2 are TSWWSYY and QGS. The V segment lost 6 bases and the J segment 0 bases; nucleotides outside the gene matches: 24. The CDR3, as DNA: TGTGCTCTTGGACAACCTTCCTACGTTTGGTGGGGGATACGGGCCTACACCGATAAACTCATCTTT. Translated, it gives CALGQPSYVWWGIRAYTDKLIF.

To note about this clone: The protein held in TCRdb is that of a much larger clone and does not match this DNA's translation at residue 14, likely because of a read error; the protein shown is translated from the DNA. This chain joins TRDV3 and TRDJ1, with 8 bases aligning to TRDD2. The CDR3 loop spans 16 amino acids. Germline CDR1 is TVYSNPD and CDR2 is GDNSRS (reference sequence). The CDR3 reads CAFRFLLGLYTDKIIF. In DNA form, the CDR3 reads TGTGCCTTTCGCTTCCTACTAGGACTGTACACCGATAAAATCATCTTT. The whole variable domain, remainder taken from reference TRDV3 and TRDJ1, is CDKVTQSSPDQTVASGSEVVLLCTYDTVYSNPDLFWYRIRPDYSFQFVFYGDNSRSEGADFTQGRFSVKHILTQKAFHLVISPVRTEDSATYYCAFRFLLGLYTDKIIFGKGTRVTVEP.

This clone was detected a few times. It may be a read error: a sequence one base away is much more abundant. At the DNA level, this CDR3 is encoded by other sequences in the same sample as well. The chain has TRDV2 and TRDJ1; TRDD3 aligns across 7 bases. The J gene was missing in TCRdb and was found by matching the end of the DNA to germline. Losses at the gene ends were 4 bases for V and 10 bases for J; bases not matched to a gene: 17. The CDR3 consists of 15 residues. Germline CDR1 is GEAIGNYY and CDR2 is EKD. The chain's CDR3 is CACEQLGTQPEGLIF. CDR3 sequence (DNA): TGTGCCTGTGAGCAACTGGGGACTCAACCCGAGGGACTCATCTTT.

Regarding this clone: TCRdb shows a much larger clone's protein in place of this DNA's translation, and the two differ at residue 3, likely through a read error; the protein shown is translated from the DNA. This chain uses TRDV3 with TRDJ1, with TRDD3 matching over 9 bases. TCRdb records no J gene; here it was assigned by comparing the DNA to germline. V lost 4 bases to trimming and J lost 3 bases; unmatched junction nucleotides: 21. The germline CDR1 and CDR2 sequences are TVYSNPD and GDNSRS (reference sequence). The CDR3 extends over 18 amino acids. DNA of the CDR3: TGTGCCTCTAGGCACCTCCCGCCGTGGGGGATAGTTTCCGATAAACTCATCTTT. Amino acid sequence: CASRHLPPWGIVSDKLIF.

This clone occurred many times. TCRdb attributes to this sequence the protein of a much larger clone, which differs from the DNA translation at residue 4; a read error is likely, and the protein displayed is translated from the DNA. V usage is TRDV3 and J usage is TRDJ1; maybe TRDD2 (5 bases). V lost 4 bases, J lost 8 bases, and 20 bases lay in between. The CDR3 consists of 13 residues. CDR1 is TVYSNPD and CDR2 is GDNSRS in the germline V gene (reference sequence). CDR3 protein: CASCMFPAYKLIF. The CDR3 DNA is TGTGCCTCCTGCATGTTTCCTGCCTACAAACTCATCTTT.

With respect to this clone: This DNA's translation and the protein TCRdb lists, from a much larger clone, do not match at residue 9, likely due to a read error; the protein shown is translated from the DNA. This chain connects TRDV1 to TRDJ1; TRDD3 is a possible D gene (6 bases). TCRdb records no J gene; here it was assigned by comparing the DNA to germline. V lost 1 base, J lost 0 bases, and 39 bases lay in between. The germline gives CDR1 TSWWSYY, CDR2 QGS. The length of the CDR3 is 25 residues. CDR3: CALGEPYLHFRYGVGTLRYTDKLIF. The CDR3 nucleotides are TGTGCTCTTGGGGAACCCTATCTCCACTTTCGATACGGGGTGGGGACCTTACGGTACACCGATAAACTCATCTTT.

Points on this clone: The protein TCRdb lists belongs to a much larger clone and differs from this DNA's translation at residue 11, which points to a read error; the protein shown is made from the DNA. V gene TRDV3 combines with J gene TRDJ1; the match to TRDD2 covers 8 bases. TCRdb records no J gene; here it was assigned by comparing the DNA to germline. Germline V gene sequence: CDR1 TVYSNPD, CDR2 GDNSRS (reference sequence). This CDR3 is 20 amino acids long. J gave up 0 bases and V 1 base, and 22 bases lay outside the gene matches. The CDR3 region has the DNA TGTGCCTTTAAGAGGCCTTCCTATCATCGTGAGACATACTACACCGATAAACTCATCTTT. Translation gives CAFKRPSYHRETYYTDKLIF.

This clone was picked up many times. The protein held in TCRdb is that of a much larger clone and does not match this DNA's translation at residue 15, likely because of a read error; the protein shown is translated from the DNA. This rearrangement joins TRDV2 to TRDJ3; weak D call: TRDD3 (5 bases). Per the germline V gene, CDR1 is GEAIGNYY and CDR2 is EKD. The CDR3 is made up of 17 amino acids. In DNA, the CDR3 is TGTGCCTGTGACACCTTAGACGGCTCCTGGGACACCCGACAGACGTTTTTC. Translated, it gives CACDTLDGSWDTRQTFF.

This clone has just a few counts. The protein held in TCRdb is that of a much larger clone and does not match this DNA's translation at residue 10, likely because of a read error; the protein shown is translated from the DNA. The chain employs TRDV1 and TRDJ1; TRDD3 aligns across 8 bases. This CDR3 spans 29 amino acids. Germline trimming cut 2 bases from V and 0 bases from J; bases unmatched to any gene: 44. The germline gives CDR1 TSWWSYY, CDR2 QGS. The CDR3 nucleotides are TGTGCTCTTGGGGAAACTGTCGGCTTCCCTTGGTACTGGGGGCCCCGGCCCTTGTCCCAGCTTTTGTACACCGATAAACTCATCTTT. This codes for CALGETVGFPWYWGPRPLSQLLYTDKLIF.